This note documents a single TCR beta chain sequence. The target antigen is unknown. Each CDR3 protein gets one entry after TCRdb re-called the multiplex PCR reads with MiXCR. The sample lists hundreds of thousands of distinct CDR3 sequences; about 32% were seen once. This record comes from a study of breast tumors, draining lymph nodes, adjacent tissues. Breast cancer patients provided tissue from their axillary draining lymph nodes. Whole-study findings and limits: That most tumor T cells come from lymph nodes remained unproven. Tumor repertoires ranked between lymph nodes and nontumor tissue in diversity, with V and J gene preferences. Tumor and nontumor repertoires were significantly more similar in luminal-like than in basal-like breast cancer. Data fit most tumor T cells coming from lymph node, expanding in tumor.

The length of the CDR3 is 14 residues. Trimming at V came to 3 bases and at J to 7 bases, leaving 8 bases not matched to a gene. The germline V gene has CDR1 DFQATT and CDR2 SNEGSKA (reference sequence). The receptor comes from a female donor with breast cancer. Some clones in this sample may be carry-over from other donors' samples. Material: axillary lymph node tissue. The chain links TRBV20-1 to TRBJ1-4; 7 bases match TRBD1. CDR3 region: CSARRDSQFEKLFF. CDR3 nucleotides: TGCAGTGCTAGGAGGGACAGCCAGTTTGAAAAACTGTTTTTT.